Presented here are 9 T cell receptor beta chains from one specimen sequenced in a study of blood T cell repertoires in COVID-19. Profiled with immunoSEQ multiplex PCR; TCRdb holds only in-frame clones, not every one. The repertoire holds 110,000 to 150,000 clones, under 90% seen once, with over 8% in the top ten. Sequencing was done on a sample of peripheral blood. The source is a human donor in a cohort sampled during active COVID-19.

This clone was counted a few times. The chain couples TRBV18 to TRBJ2-1; no reliable D call. CDR1 and CDR2 from the germline V gene are KGHSH and LQKENI. V was clipped by 3 bases and J by 0 bases, with 9 bases between them. The CDR3 is made up of 15 amino acids. CDR3 nucleotide sequence: TGTGCCAGCTCACCGCGGCCGAGCTCCTACAATGAGCAGTTCTTC. Residues: CASSPRPSSYNEQFF.

The rearrangement uses TRBV6-5 and TRBJ1-4; D is perhaps TRBD1 (5 bases). Trimming shortened V by 4 bases and J by 5 bases, and 11 bases separated the two germline ends. This CDR3 is 14 amino acids long. CDR1 and CDR2 (germline): MNHEY, SVGAGI. The DNA for the CDR3 is TGTGCCAGCAGTTTCGACAGTGCCAATGAAAAACTGTTTTTT. Translated, it gives CASSFDSANEKLFF.

Remarks on this clone: Other DNA sequences of this sample code for an identical CDR3. This chain links TRBV9 with TRBJ2-7; 10 nucleotides agree with TRBD2. CDR3 length equals 14 residues. CDR1 is SGDLS, CDR2 YYNGEE, per germline. Trimming at V came to 2 bases and at J to 3 bases, leaving 2 bases not matched to a gene. The CDR3 DNA reads TGTGCCAGCAGCGTTGCTAGCGGGAGCTACGAGCAGTACTTC. This sequence encodes CASSVASGSYEQYF. Full variable domain (rest looked up from reference TRBV9 and TRBJ2-7): DSGVTQTPKHLITATGQRVTLRCSPRSGDLSVYWYQQSLDQGLQFLIQYYNGEERAKGNILERFSAQQFPDLHSELNLSSLELGDSALYFCASSVASGSYEQYFGPGTRLTVT.

This chain's CDR3 is CASSLEGGFGFSTDTQYF. In DNA, the CDR3 is TGTGCCAGCAGCTTAGAGGGCGGGTTCGGGTTTAGCACAGATACGCAGTATTTT. J is TRBJ2-3 and V is TRBV11-2; maybe TRBD2 (5 bases). The germline CDR1 and CDR2 sequences are SGHAT and FQNNGV. V lost 0 bases and J 0 bases, leaving 16 bases between the germline ends. The CDR3 runs to 18 residues.

V gene TRBV4-3 combines with J gene TRBJ2-7, with a tentative D call TRBD2 (6 bases). Trimming stripped 0 bases from V and 1 base from J, with 16 bases between. The CDR3 extends over 17 amino acids. Germline CDR1 is LGHNA and CDR2 is YSLEER. The CDR3 DNA sequence: TGCGCCAGCAGCCAAGAACCCGGTCGCGGGAAGTCCTACGAGCAGTACTTC. It is translated as CASSQEPGRGKSYEQYF.

This clone was counted between two and nine times. CDR3 DNA sequence: TGTGCCAGCAGGGTCTTCGGGAAGAGCTACGAGCAGTACTTC. It specifies CASRVFGKSYEQYF. The chain uses TRBV5-4 and TRBJ2-7; D is perhaps TRBD2 (5 bases). The germline V gene has CDR1 SGHNT and CDR2 YYREEE (reference sequence). V was shortened by 5 bases and J by 3 bases, with 15 bases between the two germline ends. The CDR3 consists of 14 residues.

The chain has TRBV6-2 or TRBV6-3 and TRBJ1-2; no reliable D call. V lost 5 bases to trimming and J lost 0 bases, with 4 bases between them. Germline-derived CDR1 and CDR2 are MNHEY and SVGEGT. The CDR3 has 12 amino acids. The CDR3 sequence: CASSQTNYGYTF. DNA for the CDR3: TGTGCCAGCAGTCAGACTAACTATGGCTACACCTTC.

This chain joins TRBV2 and TRBJ2-3; D is undetermined. Germline V gives CDR1 SNHLY, CDR2 FYNNEI. The CDR3 is made up of 12 amino acids. V was trimmed by 4 bases and J by 4 bases, leaving 6 bases between them. CDR3 protein: CASSVSSDTQYF. CDR3 bases: TGTGCCAGCAGTGTGAGTTCAGATACGCAGTATTTT.

The gene calls are TRBV6-2 or TRBV6-3 and TRBJ2-7, with D perhaps matching TRBD2 (6 bases). V lost 2 bases and J 5 bases, leaving 10 bases between the germline ends. The CDR3 length is 13 residues. Germline lookup yields CDR1 MNHEY and CDR2 SVGEGT. The CDR3 here is CASSYGWGDEQYF. CDR3 sequence (DNA): TGTGCCAGCAGTTACGGCTGGGGGGACGAGCAGTACTTC.